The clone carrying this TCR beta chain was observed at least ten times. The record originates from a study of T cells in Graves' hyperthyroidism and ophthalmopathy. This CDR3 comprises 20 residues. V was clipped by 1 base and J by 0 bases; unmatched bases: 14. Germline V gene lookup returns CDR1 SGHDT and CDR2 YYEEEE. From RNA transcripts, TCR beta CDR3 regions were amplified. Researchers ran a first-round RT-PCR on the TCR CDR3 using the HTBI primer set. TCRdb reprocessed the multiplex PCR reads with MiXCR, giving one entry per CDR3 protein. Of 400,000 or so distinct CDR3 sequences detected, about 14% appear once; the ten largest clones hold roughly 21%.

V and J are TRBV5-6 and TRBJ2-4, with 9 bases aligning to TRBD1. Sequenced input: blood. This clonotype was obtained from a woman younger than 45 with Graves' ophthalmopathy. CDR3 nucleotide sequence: TGTGCCAGCAGCTTGCTTCGAGGACAGGGGACCCTCATAGCCAAAAACATTCAGTACTTC. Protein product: CASSLLRGQGTLIAKNIQYF.